A single T cell receptor (beta chain) is shown here with its context. Its antigen remains unknown. Trimming left V 3 bases short and J 5 bases short, with 16 bases between. CDR3 size: 15 residues. Germline loops: CDR1 SGHTA, CDR2 FQGNSA. Total RNA, at least 6 micrograms per sample, came from PBMCs. Together with a sample-barcoded 5' primer, a J-beta primer mix was included in a second PCR lasting roughly 6 to 12 cycles. Carrying 12 random nucleotides, a template-switch adaptor labeled each individual cDNA molecule. TCRdb recomputed calls from the 5' RACE reads with MiXCR, one row per CDR3 protein. The data contain about 1.4 million distinct CDR3 sequences, around 55% of them seen just once; the ten biggest clones take up roughly 6.3%. This specimen comes from a study of blood T cells in healthy people across ages. Study results and limitations: Estimates drawn from one million T cells were deemed to understate diversity.

The clonotype originates from a man between 18 and 29 years old in good health. The gene calls are TRBV7-2 and TRBJ2-5; D is possibly TRBD2 (5 bases). Material: blood. CDR3 nucleotides: TGTGCCAGCAGCTTTAACGGACCAACGGGGGAGACCCAGTACTTC. Protein sequence: CASSFNGPTGETQYF.